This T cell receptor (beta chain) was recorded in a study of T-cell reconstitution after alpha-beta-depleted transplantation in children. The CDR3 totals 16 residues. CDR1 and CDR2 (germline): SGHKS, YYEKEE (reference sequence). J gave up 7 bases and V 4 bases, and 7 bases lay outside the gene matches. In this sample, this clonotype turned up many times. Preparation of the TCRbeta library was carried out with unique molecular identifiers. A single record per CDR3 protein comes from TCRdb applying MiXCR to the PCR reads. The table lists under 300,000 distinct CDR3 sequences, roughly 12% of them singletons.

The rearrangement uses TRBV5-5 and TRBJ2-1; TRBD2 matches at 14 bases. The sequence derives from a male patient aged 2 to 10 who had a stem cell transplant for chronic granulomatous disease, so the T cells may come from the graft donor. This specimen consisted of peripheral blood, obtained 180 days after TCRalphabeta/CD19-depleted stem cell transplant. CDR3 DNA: TGTGCCAGCAGCCCTATTGGGACTAGCGGGGGTAATGAGCAGTTCTTC. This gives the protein CASSPIGTSGGNEQFF. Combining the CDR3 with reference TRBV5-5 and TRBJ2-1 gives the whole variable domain DAGVTQSPTHLIKTRGQQVTLRCSPISGHKSVSWYQQVLGQGPQFIFQYYEKEERGRGNFPDRFSARQFPNYSSELNVNALLLGDSALYLCASSPIGTSGGNEQFFGPGTRLTVL.